What follows is one TCR beta chain and its context. What antigen it recognizes has not been identified. Nothing much larger sits one base from this clone, and base qualities are not available. The data were obtained in a study of blood T cell repertoires in COVID-19 (dated by TCRdb to between 2020 and 2021). Study-wide context: Samples covering the acute and convalescent phases of COVID-19 were provided by collaborators in the United States, Italy and Spain. The material from the prospective study consisted of cDNA or gDNA derived from T cells, B-cell-depleted T cells, or PBMCs. The dataset comprised deeply sampled blood TCRbeta repertoires from subjects exposed to, actively infected with, or recovered from COVID-19. The repertoires were made available in a free public database intended to serve as a resource for research on the immune response to SARS-CoV-2. The samples were drawn from two sources: the first 160 participants of the ongoing ImmuneRACE study, and 1,000 to 1,500 subjects contributed by 6 global collaborators. Nearly every sample came with metadata listing a de-identified subject ID, COVID-19 status, age in years and sex. Where available, HLA class I and class II types were taken from metadata supplied by the sample provider and were not determined by assay-based typing.

TCRbeta CDR3 regions were amplified from genomic DNA by means of the immunoSEQ Assay, a bias-controlled multiplex PCR. As for the authors' bioinformatics: Nucleated cell counts per sample were estimated from amplification of reference gene primers within the assay. To quantify the absolute abundance of each unique TCRbeta CDR3 rearrangement, sequence reads were collapsed and filtered. Productive Simpson clonality was computed per sample as the square root of Simpson's diversity index over productive rearrangements. TCRdb holds this immuneACCESS table with in-frame rearrangements only. Some clones are missing; in checked studies, unresolved V genes explain under half, and the rest has no known cause. V and J calls plus clone size are reproduced from that table; the DNA served to infer D and trimming. This sample comprises fewer than 200,000 clones, roughly 81% of them detected only once. More than 7.5% of the sample is taken by the ten largest.

The CDR3 sequence holds 16 residues, the cysteine and phenylalanine included. Only the CDR3 DNA stays, 48 bases, in frame from base 1. As encoded in the germline V gene (reference sequence), CDR1 is LNHDA while CDR2 is SQIVND. For this chain, trimming is 5 bases at the V end and 0 bases at the J end, and the number of junction bases without a gene match is 8. On the study overall, not on this receptor specifically: How much clinical and demographic metadata was included differed by source and by participant, and the metadata was provided uncurated.

At one collaborating source in Seattle, patients were enrolled during active infection and were followed longitudinally through the course of disease. Whole blood was collected in K2EDTA tubes by collaborating institutions according to the institutions' own protocols. For TCRbeta analysis, collaborators shipped samples as frozen whole blood, isolated PBMCs, or DNA extracted from either of those sample types. The receptor was isolated from a woman in her sixties with COVID-19, enrolled during active disease. The sequence joins TRBV19 to TRBJ1-2, with 8 middle bases fitting TRBD1. The source material was peripheral blood. The DNA sequence follows: TGTGCCAGTAGTCAACAAAAACAGGGGGCTAACTATGGCTACACCTTC. Its translation is CASSQQKQGANYGYTF.